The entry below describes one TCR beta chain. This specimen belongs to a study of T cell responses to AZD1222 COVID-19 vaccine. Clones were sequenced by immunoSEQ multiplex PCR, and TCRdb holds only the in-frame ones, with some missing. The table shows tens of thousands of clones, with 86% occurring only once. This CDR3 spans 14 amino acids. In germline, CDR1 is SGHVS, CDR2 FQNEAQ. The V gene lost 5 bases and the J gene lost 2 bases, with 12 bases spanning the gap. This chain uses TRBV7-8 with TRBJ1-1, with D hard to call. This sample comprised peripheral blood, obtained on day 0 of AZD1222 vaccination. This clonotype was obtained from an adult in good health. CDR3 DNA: TGTGCCAGCAGCCCCTTCGGTGGCAACACTGAAGCTTTCTTT. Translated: CASSPFGGNTEAFF. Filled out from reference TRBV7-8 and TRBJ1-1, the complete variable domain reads GAGVSQSPRYKVAKRGQDVALRCDPISGHVSLFWYQQALGQGPEFLTYFQNEAQLDKSGLPSDRFFAERPEGSVSTLKIQRTQQEDSAVYLCASSPFGGNTEAFFGQGTRLTVV.